These T cell receptor beta chains were read from a single sample in a study of blood T cell repertoires in COVID-19. Clones were read by immunoSEQ multiplex PCR, and TCRdb kept only the in-frame ones, dropping some. Of about 230,000 clones listed, roughly 82% are singletons. The sequencing sample was made of peripheral blood. The receptors shown here come from a man aged 35-49 years who had recovered from COVID-19. The CDR3 runs from the conserved cysteine through the conserved F or W. Each record gives: D gene, V gene, clone size, J gene, CDR3 DNA, CDR3 protein. D genes are given only for firm matches. Expanded clones get a size class; other rows say once, few or many, or leave the size out.

D: .; V: TRBV9; size: .; J: TRBJ2-5; DNA: TGTGCCAGCAGCGGCGGACATTTAACGACCCAGTACTTC; CDR3: CASSGGHLTTQYF
D: TRBD1; V: TRBV9; size: .; J: TRBJ1-5; DNA: TGTGCCAGCAGCGGGACAGGTAGCAATCAGCCCCAGCATTTT; CDR3: CASSGTGSNQPQHF
D: .; V: TRBV11-3; size: .; J: TRBJ1-1; DNA: TGTGCCAGCAGCCTAGGGTGGAGGGCTGAAGCTTTCTTT; CDR3: CASSLGWRAEAFF
D: TRBD1; V: TRBV4-1; size: .; J: TRBJ1-1; DNA: TGCGCCAGCAGCCGCACGGGAACAGGGGGCTCTGAAGCTTTCTTT; CDR3: CASSRTGTGGSEAFF
D: TRBD2; V: TRBV18; size: few; J: TRBJ2-1; DNA: TGTGCCAGCTCACCACCTAAGGGACTAGCGGGAGGGCCCTACCTGGATGAGCAGTTCTTC; CDR3: CASSPPKGLAGGPYLDEQFF
D: TRBD1; V: TRBV6-2/TRBV6-3; size: few; J: TRBJ1-2; DNA: TGTGCCAGCAGTTCGCCCCGGACAGGGGGCTATGGCTACACCTTC; CDR3: CASSSPRTGGYGYTF
D: .; V: TRBV5-4; size: once; J: TRBJ2-7; DNA: TGTGCCAGCAGCCCCTCACACAGGTCCCATAGGGGCGAGCAGTACTTC; CDR3: CASSPSHRSHRGEQYF
D: .; V: TRBV10-2; size: .; J: TRBJ1-2; DNA: TGCGCCAGCACTGGACAGTCCGTAAACTATGGCTACACCTTC; CDR3: CASTGQSVNYGYTF
D: .; V: TRBV2; size: .; J: TRBJ2-3; DNA: TGTGCCAGCAGTGAAGTCCAAGGGGGCACAGATACGCAGTATTTT; CDR3: CASSEVQGGTDTQYF
D: .; V: TRBV24-1; size: once; J: TRBJ1-1; DNA: TGTGCCACCAGTGTTCTTGAAGCTTTCTTT; CDR3: CATSVLEAFF
D: TRBD1; V: TRBV19; size: few; J: TRBJ1-2; DNA: TGTGCCAGTAGTATTGGCAGGGGGCTTGGCTACACCTTC; CDR3: CASSIGRGLGYTF
D: TRBD2; V: TRBV30; size: .; J: TRBJ2-5; DNA: TGTGCCTGGAACCAGCGGGGGGGCATCGGAGAGACCCAGTACTTC; CDR3: CAWNQRGGIGETQYF
D: TRBD1; V: TRBV27; size: once; J: TRBJ2-7; DNA: TGTGCCAGCAGTTTGGCAGGGGGCATCTACGAGCAGTACTTC; CDR3: CASSLAGGIYEQYF
D: TRBD1; V: TRBV19; size: .; J: TRBJ1-1; DNA: TGTGCCAGTCTTCAGGGGGTTGAAGCTTTCTTT; CDR3: CASLQGVEAFF
D: TRBD1; V: TRBV2; size: .; J: TRBJ1-2; DNA: TGTGCCAGCAGGGCCGACAGGGGGGGGAACTATGGCTACACCTTC; CDR3: CASRADRGGNYGYTF
D: .; V: TRBV18; size: .; J: TRBJ2-1; DNA: TGTGCCAGCTCACCGGGCAGTTCCTACAATGAGCAGTTCTTC; CDR3: CASSPGSSYNEQFF
D: .; V: TRBV10-3; size: .; J: TRBJ2-7; DNA: TGTGCCATGGGCCAGGGCCGAAATCCCTACGAGCAGTACTTC; CDR3: CAMGQGRNPYEQYF
D: TRBD1; V: TRBV5-1; size: .; J: TRBJ1-2; DNA: TGCGCCAGCAGCAAGGAGACCGGGACAGGGGGGGACGGCTACACCTTC; CDR3: CASSKETGTGGDGYTF
D: .; V: TRBV10-2; size: .; J: TRBJ1-3; DNA: TGCGCCAGCAGAGGGACAGGAAACACCATATATTTT; CDR3: CASRGTGNTIYF
D: .; V: TRBV5-5; size: .; J: TRBJ2-5; DNA: TGTGCCAGCAGCTACGAGACCGAGCGAGAGACCCAGTACTTC; CDR3: CASSYETERETQYF
D: .; V: TRBV12-3/TRBV12-4; size: once; J: TRBJ2-5; DNA: TGTGCCACCCAGTTTACAAGGGGCGCTACCCAGTACTTC; CDR3: CATQFTRGATQYF
D: .; V: TRBV5-1; size: .; J: TRBJ2-5; DNA: TGCGCCAGCAGCTTGGCCGGGACTGATCAAGAGACCCAGTACTTC; CDR3: CASSLAGTDQETQYF
D: .; V: TRBV29-1; size: .; J: TRBJ2-1; DNA: TGCAGCGCCCCCTCCGGGACAAATGAGCAGTTCTTC; CDR3: CSAPSGTNEQFF
D: .; V: TRBV6-2/TRBV6-3; size: .; J: TRBJ1-2; DNA: TGTGCCAGCAGTTACACAGGGCTCTATGGCTACACCTTC; CDR3: CASSYTGLYGYTF
D: TRBD1; V: TRBV19; size: .; J: TRBJ2-7; DNA: TGTGCCAGTAGGAGTGGGAACAGGGGTCCCTACGAGCAGTACTTC; CDR3: CASRSGNRGPYEQYF
D: TRBD1; V: TRBV5-4; size: many; J: TRBJ2-7; DNA: TGTGCCAGCAGCCGAGACAGGGGCAAAGCGTACGAGCAGTACTTC; CDR3: CASSRDRGKAYEQYF
D: .; V: TRBV19; size: .; J: TRBJ2-7; DNA: TGTGCCAGTAGTATGGACACCTCCATCACGGGCGAGCAGTACTTC; CDR3: CASSMDTSITGEQYF
D: TRBD1; V: TRBV7-6; size: .; J: TRBJ2-7; DNA: TGTGCCAGCAGCGACCGCAGGGGGCGCGGGTACGAGCAGTACTTC; CDR3: CASSDRRGRGYEQYF
D: .; V: TRBV5-4; size: .; J: TRBJ2-7; DNA: TGTGCCAGCAGCCCCGTCACTGGCTACGAGCAGTACTTC; CDR3: CASSPVTGYEQYF
D: .; V: TRBV19; size: .; J: TRBJ2-1; DNA: TGTGCCAGTAGTATATCCGGCCCGCAACGGGATGAGCAGTTCTTC; CDR3: CASSISGPQRDEQFF
D: TRBD1; V: TRBV11-3; size: .; J: TRBJ2-4; DNA: TGTGCCAGCAGCTCCCGGGACAGAAACATTCAGTACTTC; CDR3: CASSSRDRNIQYF
D: TRBD1; V: TRBV7-9; size: .; J: TRBJ1-5; DNA: TGTGCCAGCAGCTCGACAGGGTCAGCGCAGCCCCAGCATTTT; CDR3: CASSSTGSAQPQHF
D: TRBD2; V: TRBV19; size: .; J: TRBJ2-1; DNA: TGTGCCAGTAGGGACGGGGGGGCCTTCTCCTACAATGAGCAGTTCTTC; CDR3: CASRDGGAFSYNEQFF